Listed here is a single TCR beta chain. Its specificity is not known. The data were taken from a study of cytomegalovirus exposure and HLA in healthy donors. Whole-study findings and limits: Excluded: some indistinguishable V segments such as TRBV6-2 and TRBV6-3. Sequencing likely caused a cluster of highly shared sequence variants.

Regarding donors, all were healthy bone marrow donors. The PCR used 60 Vbeta and 13 Jbeta primers. Libraries were prepared by immunoSEQ multiplex PCR; TCRdb keeps only in-frame clonotypes and omits some of them. The sample holds some 100,000 clones, 55% to 75% seen once. The CDR3 is 15 amino acids. V was shortened by 1 base and J by 8 bases, with 17 bases between the two germline ends. Germline CDR1 reads SGHTA; CDR2 reads FQGNSA. The sample taken for sequencing was PBMCs. The TCR sequence derives from a woman under 30 in good health and CMV-seropositive. The rearrangement joins TRBV7-2 to TRBJ1-2; D remains ambiguous. CDR3 region: CASSLDVGTGTGYTF. In DNA, the CDR3 is TGTGCCAGCAGCTTAGATGTGGGTACGGGTACGGGCTACACCTTC.